The clone carrying this T cell receptor (beta chain) was seen once. Its cognate antigen is unknown. These data are taken from a study of cytomegalovirus exposure and HLA in healthy donors. Broader study findings: For most TCR sequences rarity was the rule, although some public TCRs occurred in many donors. Reportedly, fewer N-insertions than the roughly 700-donor mean appeared in an Asian-associated ancestry cluster in a later analysis. The authors later linked a missense DCLRE1C variant to TCR beta V- and J-gene trimming.

This CDR3 is 15 amino acids long. With V trimmed by 3 bases and J by 3 bases, 5 bases remained unmatched. CDR1 LNHDA and CDR2 SQIVND come from the germline V gene (reference sequence). The PCR used 60 Vbeta and 13 Jbeta primers. The protocol was immunoSEQ multiplex PCR, while the TCRdb copy is restricted to in-frame clones and leaves out a portion. This table has almost 200,000 clones, about 80% appearing once. V usage is TRBV19 and J usage is TRBJ2-3, with 8 bases aligning to TRBD2. The receptor was isolated from a young man in good health and CMV-seronegative. The sequencing input was PBMCs. The CDR3 bases are TGTGCCAGTAGTATTCGGGCTAGCGGGACAGATACGCAGTATTTT. This encodes CASSIRASGTDTQYF.